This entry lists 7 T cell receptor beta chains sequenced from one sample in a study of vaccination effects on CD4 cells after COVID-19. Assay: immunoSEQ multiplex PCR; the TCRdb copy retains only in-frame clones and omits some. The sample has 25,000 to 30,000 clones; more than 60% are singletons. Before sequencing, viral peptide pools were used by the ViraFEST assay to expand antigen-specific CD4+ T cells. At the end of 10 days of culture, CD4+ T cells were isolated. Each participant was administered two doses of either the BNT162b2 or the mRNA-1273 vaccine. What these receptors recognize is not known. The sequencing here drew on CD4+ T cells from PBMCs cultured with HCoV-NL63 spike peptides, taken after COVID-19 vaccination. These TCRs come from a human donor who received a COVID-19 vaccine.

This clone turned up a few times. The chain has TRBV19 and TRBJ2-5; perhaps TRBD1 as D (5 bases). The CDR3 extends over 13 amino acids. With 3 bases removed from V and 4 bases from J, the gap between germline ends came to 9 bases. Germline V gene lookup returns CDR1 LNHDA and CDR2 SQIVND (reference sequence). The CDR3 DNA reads TGTGCCAGTAGTATGGGCAGGGCAGAGACCCAGTACTTC. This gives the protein CASSMGRAETQYF.

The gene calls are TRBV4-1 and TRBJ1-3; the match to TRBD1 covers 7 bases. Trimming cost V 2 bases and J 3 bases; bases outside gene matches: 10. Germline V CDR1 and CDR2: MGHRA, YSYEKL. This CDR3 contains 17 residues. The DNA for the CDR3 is TGCGCCAGCAGCCAAATAACAGGGGTAGTGAGTGGAAACACCATATATTTT. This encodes CASSQITGVVSGNTIYF.

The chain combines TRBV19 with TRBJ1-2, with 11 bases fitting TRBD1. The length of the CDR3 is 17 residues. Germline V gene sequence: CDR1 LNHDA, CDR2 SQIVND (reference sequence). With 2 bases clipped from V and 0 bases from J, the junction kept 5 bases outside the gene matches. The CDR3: CASSITGQGATNYGYTF. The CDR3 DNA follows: TGTGCCAGTAGTATAACTGGACAGGGGGCTACTAACTATGGCTACACCTTC.

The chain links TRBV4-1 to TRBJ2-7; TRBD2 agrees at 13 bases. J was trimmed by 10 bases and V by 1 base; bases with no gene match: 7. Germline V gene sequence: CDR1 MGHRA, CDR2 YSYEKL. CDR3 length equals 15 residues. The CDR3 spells CASSQGLAGGEIQYF. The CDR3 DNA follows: TGCGCCAGCAGCCAAGGACTAGCGGGGGGCGAGATCCAGTACTTC.

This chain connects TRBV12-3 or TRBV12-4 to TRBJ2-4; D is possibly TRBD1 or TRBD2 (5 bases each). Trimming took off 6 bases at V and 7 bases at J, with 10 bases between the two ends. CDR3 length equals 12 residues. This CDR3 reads CASSRDENIQYF. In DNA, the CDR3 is TGTGCCAGCAGCCGGGACGAGAACATTCAGTACTTC.

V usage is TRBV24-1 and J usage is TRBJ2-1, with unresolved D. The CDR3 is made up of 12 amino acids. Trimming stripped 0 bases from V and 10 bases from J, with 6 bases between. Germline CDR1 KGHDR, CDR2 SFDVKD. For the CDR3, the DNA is TGTGCCACCAGTGATTTGCTGGCCGAGCAGTTCTTC. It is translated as CATSDLLAEQFF.

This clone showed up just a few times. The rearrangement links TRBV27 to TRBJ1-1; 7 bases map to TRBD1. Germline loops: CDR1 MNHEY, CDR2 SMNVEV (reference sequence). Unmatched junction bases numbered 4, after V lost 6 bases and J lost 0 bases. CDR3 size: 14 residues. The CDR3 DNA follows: TGTGCCAGCAGGGACAGGAGCGTGAACACTGAAGCTTTCTTT. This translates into CASRDRSVNTEAFF.